This is a list of T cell receptor beta chains from one sample in a study of Tregs in tolerant kidney transplant recipients. Measured with immunoSEQ multiplex PCR; TCRdb has only the in-frame clones, and not every one. Of tens of thousands of clones listed, roughly 93% were seen once; the top ten hold 0.35% to 0.55%. The input for sequencing was CD4+ T cells from blood, taken before the transplant. All receptors come from a human donor who received a combined kidney and bone marrow transplant. The CDR3 runs from the conserved cysteine through the conserved F or W. A D gene is named only where the DNA matches it firmly. For some rows the clone size is stated as once, few or many, or as a class when expanded; others skip it.

TGTGCCAGCAGCCTCAATGGACAGGGCTTCTATGGCTACACCTTC | CASSLNGQGFYGYTF | TRBD1 | TRBJ1-2 | TRBV7-9 | -
TGTGCCAGCAGCTTTGCGGCAGATAGCAATCAGCCCCAGCATTTT | CASSFAADSNQPQHF | - | TRBJ1-5 | TRBV7-2 | once
TGTGCCAGCAGCTTGGTTCAGGGGGCGAATCCGAACACTGAAGCTTTCTTT | CASSLVQGANPNTEAFF | TRBD1 | TRBJ1-1 | TRBV5-6 | -
TGTGCCAGCCGGACGGGGGTCTTGGTCGAGCAGTACTTC | CASRTGVLVEQYF | - | TRBJ2-7 | TRBV28 | -
TGCGCCAGCAGCTTGGGAGGGACAATCTCTGGAAACACCATATATTTT | CASSLGGTISGNTIYF | - | TRBJ1-3 | TRBV5-1 | -
TGTGCCAGTAGTAGTCACGGGGAAAGCAATCAGCCCCAGCATTTT | CASSSHGESNQPQHF | - | TRBJ1-5 | TRBV19 | -
TGTGCCAGCAGCCCATGGGCTAGCGGGGTCAATGAGCAGTTCTTC | CASSPWASGVNEQFF | TRBD2 | TRBJ2-1 | TRBV7-2 | -
TGCGCCAGCAGCTTGCAGGGCATAGATGCAGATACGCAGTATTTT | CASSLQGIDADTQYF | - | TRBJ2-3 | TRBV5-1 | -
TGCGCCAGCAGCTACGGACAGGAGGACGAGCAGTACTTC | CASSYGQEDEQYF | TRBD1 | TRBJ2-7 | TRBV5-1 | -
TGTGCCAGCAGCGTAGCCCTGGACAGGTTCTACGAGCAGTACTTC | CASSVALDRFYEQYF | TRBD1 | TRBJ2-7 | TRBV9 | -
TGCGCCAGCAGCCAGAGCCGGGACAGGGCTGTCCACGAGCAGTACTTC | CASSQSRDRAVHEQYF | TRBD1 | TRBJ2-7 | TRBV4-1 | -
TGTGCCAGCAGTTCGACAGGGACCGAGCAGTACTTC | CASSSTGTEQYF | TRBD1 | TRBJ2-7 | TRBV2 | few